This T cell receptor (beta chain) comes out of a study of post-analysis software for immune sequencing data. Across the study: Courses of disease covered relapsing-remitting, secondary progressive and progressive-relapsing multiple sclerosis. Study-wide points: Included in a set of roughly 5 TRBV segments more frequent in patients than controls were TRBV5-6, TRBV5-1 and TRBV20-1.

In its sample, this clonotype was seen a few times. Its antigen is as yet unknown. Researchers reported that TCR beta cDNA libraries carried unique molecular identifiers. From the PCR reads, TCRdb called clonotypes with MiXCR, one entry per CDR3 protein. The sample consists of 800,000 to 950,000 distinct CDR3 sequences, around 53% of them appearing once. This CDR3 is 14 amino acids long. J was trimmed by 2 bases and V by 3 bases; bases with no gene match: 5. Germline V gene sequence: CDR1 DFQATT, CDR2 SNEGSKA (reference sequence). This rearrangement joins TRBV20-1 to TRBJ2-5, with TRBD1 matching over 8 bases. This receptor was obtained from a girl aged 10 to 17 with multiple sclerosis. The material sequenced was blood. CDR3 region: CSARDRATQETQYF. CDR3 coding DNA: TGCAGTGCTAGGGACAGGGCGACGCAAGAGACCCAGTACTTC.